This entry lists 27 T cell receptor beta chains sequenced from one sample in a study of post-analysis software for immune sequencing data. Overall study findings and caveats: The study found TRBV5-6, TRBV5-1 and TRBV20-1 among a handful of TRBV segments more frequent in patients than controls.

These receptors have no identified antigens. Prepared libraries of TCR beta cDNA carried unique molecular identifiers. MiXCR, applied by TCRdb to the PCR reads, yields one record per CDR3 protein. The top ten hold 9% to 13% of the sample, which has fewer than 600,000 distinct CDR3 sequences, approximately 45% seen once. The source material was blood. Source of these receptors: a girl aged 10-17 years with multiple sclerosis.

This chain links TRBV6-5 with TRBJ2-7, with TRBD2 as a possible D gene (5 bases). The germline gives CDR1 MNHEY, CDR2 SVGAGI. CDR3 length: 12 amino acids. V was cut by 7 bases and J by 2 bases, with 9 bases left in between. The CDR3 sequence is CASMRAPYEQYF. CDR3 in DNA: TGTGCCAGCATGAGGGCCCCCTACGAGCAGTACTTC.

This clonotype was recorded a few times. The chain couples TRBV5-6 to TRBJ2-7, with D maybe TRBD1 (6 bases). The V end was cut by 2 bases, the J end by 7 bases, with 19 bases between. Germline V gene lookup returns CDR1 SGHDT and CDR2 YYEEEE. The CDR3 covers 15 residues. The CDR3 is CASSFATGRGSEQYF. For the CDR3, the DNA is TGTGCCAGCAGCTTCGCCACCGGCAGGGGTTCTGAGCAGTACTTC.

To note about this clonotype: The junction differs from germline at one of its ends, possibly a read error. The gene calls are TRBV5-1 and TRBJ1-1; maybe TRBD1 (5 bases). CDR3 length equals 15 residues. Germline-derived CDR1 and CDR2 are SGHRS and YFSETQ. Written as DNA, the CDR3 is TGCACCAGCAGCTTGGCCGGGGGGGACCCCCAGGTCGCTTTCTTT. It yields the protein CTSSLAGGDPQVAFF.

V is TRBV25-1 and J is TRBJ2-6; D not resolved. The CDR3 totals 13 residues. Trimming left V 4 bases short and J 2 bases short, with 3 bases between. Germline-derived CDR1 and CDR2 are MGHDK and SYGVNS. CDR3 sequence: CASSAPGANVLTF. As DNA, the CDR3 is TGTGCCAGCAGTGCTCCTGGGGCCAACGTCCTGACTTTC. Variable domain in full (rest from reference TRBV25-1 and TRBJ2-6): EADIYQTPRYLVIGTGKKITLECSQTMGHDKMYWYQQDPGMELHLIHYSYGVNSTEKGDLSSESTVSRIRTEHFPLTLESARPSHTSQYLCASSAPGANVLTFGAGSRLTVL.

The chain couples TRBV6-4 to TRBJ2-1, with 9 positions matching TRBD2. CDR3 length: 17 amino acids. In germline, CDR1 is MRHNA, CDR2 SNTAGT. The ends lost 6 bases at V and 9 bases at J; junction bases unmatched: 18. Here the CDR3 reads CASSVSPGLAANGEQFF. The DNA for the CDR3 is TGTGCCAGCAGCGTCTCTCCGGGACTAGCAGCCAACGGTGAGCAGTTCTTC.

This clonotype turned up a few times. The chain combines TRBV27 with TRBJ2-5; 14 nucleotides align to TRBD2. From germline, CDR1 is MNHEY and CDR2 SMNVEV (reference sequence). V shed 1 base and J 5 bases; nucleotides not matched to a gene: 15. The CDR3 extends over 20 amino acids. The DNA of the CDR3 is TGTGCCAGCAGTTTATGGGGGGGACTAGCGGGAGCGAATTCGTCGGAGACCCAGTACTTC. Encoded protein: CASSLWGGLAGANSSETQYF.

The CDR3 spells CASSLAPSGANVLTF. The DNA for the CDR3 is TGCGCCAGCAGCCTCGCCCCCTCTGGGGCCAACGTCCTGACTTTC. The V call is TRBV5-1, the J call TRBJ2-6; D call uncertain. The germline gives CDR1 SGHRS, CDR2 YFSETQ. Trimming stripped 4 bases from V and 0 bases from J, with 8 bases between. This CDR3 contains 15 residues.

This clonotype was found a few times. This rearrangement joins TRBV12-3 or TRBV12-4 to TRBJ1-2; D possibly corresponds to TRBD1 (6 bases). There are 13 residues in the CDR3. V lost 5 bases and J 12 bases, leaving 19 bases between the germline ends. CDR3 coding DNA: TGTGCCAGCAGTACCCACGGACAGTCTCCCCACACCTTC. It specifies CASSTHGQSPHTF.

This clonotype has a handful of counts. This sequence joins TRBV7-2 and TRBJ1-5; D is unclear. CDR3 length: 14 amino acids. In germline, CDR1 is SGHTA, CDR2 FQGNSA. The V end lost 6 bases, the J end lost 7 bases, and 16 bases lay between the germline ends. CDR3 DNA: TGTGCCAGCAGTGCCTTCGGGGTCCGGCAGCCCCAGCATTTT. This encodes CASSAFGVRQPQHF.

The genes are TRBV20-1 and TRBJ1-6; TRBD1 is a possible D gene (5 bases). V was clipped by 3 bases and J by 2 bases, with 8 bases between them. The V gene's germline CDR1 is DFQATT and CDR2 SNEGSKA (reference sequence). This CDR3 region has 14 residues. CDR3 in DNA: TGCAGTGCTAGGGGGGGGACCTATAATTCACCCCTCCACTTT. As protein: CSARGGTYNSPLHF.

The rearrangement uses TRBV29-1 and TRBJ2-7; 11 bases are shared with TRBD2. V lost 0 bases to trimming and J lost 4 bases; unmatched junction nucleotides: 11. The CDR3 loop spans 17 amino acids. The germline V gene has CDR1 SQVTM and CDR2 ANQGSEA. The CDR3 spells CSVEDPLAGARGYEQYF. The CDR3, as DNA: TGCAGCGTTGAAGATCCACTAGCGGGGGCACGGGGTTACGAGCAGTACTTC.

The CDR3 coding sequence is TGCAGTGCTAGATCGGCGACTAGCGAGACGATCGACGAGCAGTACTTC. Amino acid sequence: CSARSATSETIDEQYF. V usage is TRBV20-1 and J usage is TRBJ2-7, with 8 bases aligning to TRBD2. The junction had 14 bases not matched to a gene; V was cut back by 2 bases and J by 5 bases. The CDR3 totals 16 residues. Per the germline V gene, CDR1 is DFQATT and CDR2 is SNEGSKA (reference sequence).

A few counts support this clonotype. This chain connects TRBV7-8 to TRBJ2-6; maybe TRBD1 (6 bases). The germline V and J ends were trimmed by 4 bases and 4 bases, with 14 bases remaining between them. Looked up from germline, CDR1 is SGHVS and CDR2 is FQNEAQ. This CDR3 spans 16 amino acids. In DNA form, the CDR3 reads TGTGCCAGCAGCTCCCCAGGGGTACCCGGGGCCAACGTCCTGACTTTC. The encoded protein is CASSSPGVPGANVLTF.

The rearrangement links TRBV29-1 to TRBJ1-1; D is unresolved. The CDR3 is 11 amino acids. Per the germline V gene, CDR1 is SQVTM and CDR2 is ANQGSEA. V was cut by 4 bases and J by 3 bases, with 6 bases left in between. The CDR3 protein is CSVGRDTEAFF. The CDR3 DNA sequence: TGCAGCGTTGGAAGAGACACTGAAGCTTTCTTT.

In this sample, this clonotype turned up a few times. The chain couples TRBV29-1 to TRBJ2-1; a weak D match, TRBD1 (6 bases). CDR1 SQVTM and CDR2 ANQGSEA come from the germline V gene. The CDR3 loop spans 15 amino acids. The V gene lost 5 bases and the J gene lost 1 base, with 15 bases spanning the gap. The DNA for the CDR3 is TGCAGCGTTAATTTCCGGGACAAGTCCTACAATGAGCAGTTCTTC. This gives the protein CSVNFRDKSYNEQFF.

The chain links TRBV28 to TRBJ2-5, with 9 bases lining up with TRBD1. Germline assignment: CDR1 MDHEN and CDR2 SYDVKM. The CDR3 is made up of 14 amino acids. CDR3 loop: CGPLGDRAQETQYF. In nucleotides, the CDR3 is TGTGGGCCCTTGGGGGACAGGGCCCAAGAGACCCAGTACTTC.

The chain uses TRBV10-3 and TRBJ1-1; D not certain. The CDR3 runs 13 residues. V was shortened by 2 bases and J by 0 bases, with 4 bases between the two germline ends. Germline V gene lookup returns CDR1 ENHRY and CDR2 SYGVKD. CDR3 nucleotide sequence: TGTGCCATCAGTGAGATGGTGAACACTGAAGCTTTCTTT. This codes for CAISEMVNTEAFF.

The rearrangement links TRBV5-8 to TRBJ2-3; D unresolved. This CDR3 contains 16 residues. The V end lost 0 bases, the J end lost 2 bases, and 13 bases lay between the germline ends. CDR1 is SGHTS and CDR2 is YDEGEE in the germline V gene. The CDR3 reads CASSLAGLSFTDTQYF. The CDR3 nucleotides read TGTGCCAGCAGCTTGGCCGGCCTCTCTTTCACAGATACGCAGTATTTT. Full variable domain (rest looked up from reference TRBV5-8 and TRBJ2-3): EAGVTQSPTHLIKTRGQQATLRCSPISGHTSVYWYQQALGLGLQFLLWYDEGEERNRGNFPPRFSGRQFPNYSSELNVNALELEDSALYLCASSLAGLSFTDTQYFGPGTRLTVL.

This CDR3 reads CASSGQTGSSGANVLTF. The CDR3 DNA follows: TGTGCCAGCAGTGGGCAGACTGGGAGCTCTGGGGCCAACGTCCTGACTTTC. The chain joins TRBV25-1 to TRBJ2-6, with D perhaps TRBD2 (5 bases). The CDR3 extends over 17 amino acids. Germline V lookup: CDR1 MGHDK, CDR2 SYGVNS. The germline V and J ends were trimmed by 4 bases and 0 bases, with 13 bases remaining between them.

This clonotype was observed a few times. CDR3 DNA: TGCAGCGTTGACGTCGACAGGGACTCTGGTGGCTACACCTTC. Residues: CSVDVDRDSGGYTF. The chain links TRBV29-1 to TRBJ1-2; TRBD1 matches at 7 bases. Germline CDR1 reads SQVTM; CDR2 reads ANQGSEA. With V trimmed by 3 bases and J by 7 bases, 11 bases remained unmatched. This CDR3 spans 14 amino acids.

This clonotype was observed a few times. The CDR3 coding sequence is TGTGCCAGCAGCCAAGGACAGGCTTCCTACGAGCAGTACTTC. This encodes CASSQGQASYEQYF. The rearrangement uses TRBV3-1 and TRBJ2-7; perhaps TRBD1 as D (6 bases). The V end lost 1 base, the J end lost 1 base, and 8 bases lay between the germline ends. The CDR3 has 14 amino acids. CDR1 is LGHDT and CDR2 is YNNKEL in the germline V gene (reference sequence).

CDR3 nucleotide sequence: TGTGCCAGCAGCTTAGATCTGGTGATCTACGAGCAGTACTTC. It yields the protein CASSLDLVIYEQYF. The chain combines TRBV11-2 with TRBJ2-7, with D uncertain. The CDR3 runs 14 residues. CDR1 SGHAT and CDR2 FQNNGV come from the germline V gene. V lost 0 bases and J 3 bases, leaving 9 bases between the germline ends.

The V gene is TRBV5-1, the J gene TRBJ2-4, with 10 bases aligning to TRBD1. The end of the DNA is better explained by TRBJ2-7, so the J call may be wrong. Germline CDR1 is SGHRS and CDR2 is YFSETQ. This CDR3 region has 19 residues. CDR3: CASSLVLTLPGQGNYEQYF. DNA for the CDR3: TGCGCCAGCAGCTTGGTCCTAACACTGCCGGGACAGGGGAACTACGAGCAGTACTTC.

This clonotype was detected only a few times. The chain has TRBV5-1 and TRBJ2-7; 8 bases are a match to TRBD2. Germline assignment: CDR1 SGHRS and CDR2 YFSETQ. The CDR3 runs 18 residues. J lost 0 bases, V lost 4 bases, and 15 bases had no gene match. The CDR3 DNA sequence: TGCGCCAGCAGCCCAGGACTTGGCGGGAGGAGTAGCTCCTACGAGCAGTACTTC. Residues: CASSPGLGGRSSSYEQYF.

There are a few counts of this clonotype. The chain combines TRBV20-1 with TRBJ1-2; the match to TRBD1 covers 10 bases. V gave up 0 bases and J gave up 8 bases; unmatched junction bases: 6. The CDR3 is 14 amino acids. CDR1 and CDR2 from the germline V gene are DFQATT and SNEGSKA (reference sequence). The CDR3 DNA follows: TGCAGTGCTAGAGATAGGGACAGGGGATGGGGCTACACCTTC. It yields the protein CSARDRDRGWGYTF.

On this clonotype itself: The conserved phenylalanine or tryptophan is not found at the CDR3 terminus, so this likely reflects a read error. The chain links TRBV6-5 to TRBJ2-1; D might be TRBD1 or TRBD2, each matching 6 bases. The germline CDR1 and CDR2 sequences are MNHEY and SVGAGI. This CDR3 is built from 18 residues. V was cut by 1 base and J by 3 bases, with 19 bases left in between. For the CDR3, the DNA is TGTGCCAGCAGTTACTACTCCAGGGGAGGCGGATACTACAATGAGCAGTTCGTC. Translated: CASSYYSRGGGYYNEQFV.

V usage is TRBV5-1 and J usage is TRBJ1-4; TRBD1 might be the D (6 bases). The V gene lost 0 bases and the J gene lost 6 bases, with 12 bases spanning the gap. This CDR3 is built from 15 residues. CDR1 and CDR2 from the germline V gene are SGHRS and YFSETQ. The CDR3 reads CASSLEGGFDEKLFF. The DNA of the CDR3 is TGCGCCAGCAGCTTGGAAGGGGGGTTTGATGAAAAACTGTTTTTT.